The 29 T cell receptor beta chains below all came from one sample that was sequenced in a study of T cell repertoires in cytomegalovirus infection (dated by TCRdb to the late 2010s). Instrument on record: Illumina HiSeq 1500. TCRdb reworked the public reads: Q25 trimming with fastp, MiXCR clone assembly, productive beta chains retained. For every CDR3 protein sequence, its rows merge into one entry that carries the most common genes and DNA. Within this sample are roughly 230,000 distinct CDR3 sequences, with approximately 24% of them counted one time only. The biggest ten clones account for roughly 18% of the sample. Sequencing was carried out using CD8+ T cells from PBMCs. The receptor set was obtained from a human donor in good health (CMV status not recorded). Some clones in this sample may be carry-over from other donors' samples.

This clonotype was picked up many times. The chain has TRBV7-2 and TRBJ2-2; D remains unclear. The germline V gene has CDR1 SGHTA and CDR2 FQGNSA. This CDR3 spans 13 amino acids. The V end was cut by 1 base, the J end by 7 bases, with 7 bases between. CDR3 bases: TGTGCCAGCAGCTTAGGGGCAGGCGGGGAGCTGTTTTTT. This codes for CASSLGAGGELFF.

This clonotype was found a few times. The chain recombines TRBV27 with TRBJ2-2; D gene ambiguous. CDR1 and CDR2 from the germline V gene are MNHEY and SMNVEV (reference sequence). The CDR3 is 14 amino acids. V was cut by 8 bases and J by 5 bases, with 15 bases left in between. The CDR3 reads CASRSVIGTGELFF. The CDR3 DNA reads TGTGCCAGCCGGAGCGTGATAGGAACCGGGGAGCTGTTTTTT.

This clonotype was observed many times. The chain uses TRBV7-2 and TRBJ1-2; the D is unclear. Germline V gives CDR1 SGHTA, CDR2 FQGNSA. This CDR3 is built from 15 residues. Trimming pared 1 base from V and 5 bases from J, leaving 14 bases between. CDR3 nucleotide sequence: TGTGCCAGCAGCTTAGAGTGGGGTTTGCCTTATGGCTACACCTTC. Its translation: CASSLEWGLPYGYTF. The variable domain in full, with the rest retrieved from reference TRBV7-2 and TRBJ1-2, is GAGVSQSPSNKVTEKGKDVELRCDPISGHTALYWYRQSLGQGLEFLIYFQGNSAPDKSGLPSDRFSAERTGGSVSTLTIQRTQQEDSAVYLCASSLEWGLPYGYTFGSGTRLTVV.

This chain connects TRBV4-1 to TRBJ2-7; D may be TRBD2 (5 bases). Germline loops: CDR1 MGHRA, CDR2 YSYEKL. The CDR3 totals 13 residues. The V gene lost 1 base and the J gene lost 4 bases, with 8 bases spanning the gap. The CDR3 protein is CASSQGSGYEQYF. For the CDR3, the DNA is TGCGCCAGCAGCCAAGGATCGGGGTACGAGCAGTACTTC.

This clonotype was found a few times. The rearrangement links TRBV5-5 to TRBJ2-1; TRBD2 matches at 10 bases. With 4 bases clipped from V and 12 bases from J, the junction kept 16 bases outside the gene matches. This CDR3 region has 16 residues. Germline V lookup: CDR1 SGHKS, CDR2 YYEKEE (reference sequence). The CDR3 spells CASSPGGFSGGARQFF. CDR3 sequence (DNA): TGTGCCAGCAGCCCGGGGGGGTTCAGCGGGGGGGCGCGGCAGTTCTTC. Supplemented by reference TRBV5-5 and TRBJ2-1, the full variable domain reads DAGVTQSPTHLIKTRGQQVTLRCSPISGHKSVSWYQQVLGQGPQFIFQYYEKEERGRGNFPDRFSARQFPNYSSELNVNALLLGDSALYLCASSPGGFSGGARQFFGPGTRLTVL.

The rearrangement joins TRBV5-1 to TRBJ2-5; no reliable D call. There are 12 residues in the CDR3. Germline CDR1 SGHRS, CDR2 YFSETQ. Trimming removed 3 bases at V and 3 bases at J, with 6 bases between. The CDR3 DNA reads as TGCGCCAGCAGCTGGGTTGAAGAGACCCAGTACTTC. Protein: CASSWVEETQYF.

This clonotype showed up many times. The CDR3 reads CAGTGDNEKLFF. In DNA form, the CDR3 reads TGTGCCGGGACAGGCGACAATGAAAAACTGTTTTTT. The V and J genes are TRBV7-9 and TRBJ1-4; TRBD1 agrees at 8 bases. V dropped 11 bases and J dropped 5; count of bases not matched to a gene: 4. Germline CDR1 and CDR2: SEHNR and FQNEAQ (reference sequence). The CDR3 extends over 12 amino acids.

This clonotype has only a few counts. The chain has TRBV5-5 and TRBJ2-1; a weak D match, TRBD1 (6 bases). This CDR3 spans 13 amino acids. V was trimmed by 3 bases and J by 8 bases, leaving 12 bases between them. CDR1 and CDR2 (germline): SGHKS, YYEKEE (reference sequence). CDR3 protein: CASSSMQGHEQFF. CDR3 DNA sequence: TGTGCCAGCAGCTCGATGCAGGGGCATGAGCAGTTCTTC.

The rearrangement joins TRBV27 to TRBJ2-5; D possibly corresponds to TRBD2 (6 bases). The CDR3 sequence is 14 residues long. Germline V gene sequence: CDR1 MNHEY, CDR2 SMNVEV (reference sequence). With 5 bases removed from V and 6 bases from J, the gap between germline ends came to 16 bases. The CDR3 loop reads CASSPPDYIQTQYF. The DNA for the CDR3 is TGTGCCAGCAGTCCACCGGACTACATCCAGACCCAGTACTTC.

This clonotype has a count of ten or more. V gene TRBV7-2 combines with J gene TRBJ1-6, with D hard to call. Germline lookup yields CDR1 SGHTA and CDR2 FQGNSA. There are 16 residues in the CDR3. V lost 4 bases and J lost 7, with 17 bases in between. CDR3 loop: CASSSGTSLLNSPLHF. The CDR3, as DNA: TGTGCCAGCAGCTCTGGTACGAGCCTTTTGAATTCACCCCTCCACTTT.

This chain uses TRBV7-8 with TRBJ2-6; the D is unclear. V lost 1 base and J 1 base, leaving 8 bases between the germline ends. CDR3 length equals 16 residues. Per germline, CDR1 SGHVS and CDR2 FQNEAQ. The CDR3 region has the DNA TGTGCCAGCAGCTTAGGGCCCCATTCTGGGGCCAACGTCCTGACTTTC. Protein sequence: CASSLGPHSGANVLTF.

This clonotype was counted between two and nine times. The rearrangement joins TRBV19 to TRBJ2-7; 9 bases align to TRBD2. CDR1 and CDR2 (germline): LNHDA, SQIVND (reference sequence). Trimming removed 5 bases from V and 5 bases from J; junction bases left unmatched: 10. CDR3 length: 15 residues. The CDR3 reads CASSVLAGLWNEQYF. DNA for the CDR3: TGTGCCAGTAGTGTCCTAGCGGGGCTATGGAACGAGCAGTACTTC.

This chain uses TRBV2 with TRBJ1-4; possibly TRBD1 for D (5 bases). Germline V gene sequence: CDR1 SNHLY, CDR2 FYNNEI. This CDR3 spans 16 amino acids. Trimming left V 2 bases short and J 0 bases short, with 10 bases between. CDR3 in amino acids: CASSELGTATNEKLFF. CDR3 sequence (DNA): TGTGCCAGCAGTGAACTCGGGACGGCAACTAATGAAAAACTGTTTTTT. The variable domain in full, with the rest retrieved from reference TRBV2 and TRBJ1-4, is EPEVTQTPSHQVTQMGQEVILRCVPISNHLYFYWYRQILGQKVEFLVSFYNNEISEKSEIFDDQFSVERPDGSNFTLKIRSTKLEDSAMYFCASSELGTATNEKLFFGSGTQLSVL.

This clonotype showed up many times. The chain joins TRBV15 to TRBJ2-3; 8 nucleotides agree with TRBD2. This CDR3 region has 14 residues. The germline gives CDR1 LNHNV, CDR2 YYDKDF (reference sequence). Trimming removed 5 bases from V and 6 bases from J; junction bases left unmatched: 7. The CDR3 protein is CATSLASGWDTQYF. CDR3 in DNA: TGTGCCACCAGCCTCGCTAGCGGGTGGGATACGCAGTATTTT.

This clonotype occurred many times. This sequence joins TRBV27 and TRBJ1-1; maybe TRBD1 (6 bases). The CDR3 covers 15 residues. The ends were cut back, 1 base at V and 0 bases at J, with 9 bases in the middle. Germline loops: CDR1 MNHEY, CDR2 SMNVEV (reference sequence). CDR3 sequence reads: CASSLYRDMNTEAFF. CDR3 DNA sequence: TGTGCCAGCAGTTTATACAGGGATATGAACACTGAAGCTTTCTTT.

This clonotype was counted between two and nine times. The chain combines TRBV28 with TRBJ1-1, with 7 bases that match TRBD1. Germline assignment: CDR1 MDHEN and CDR2 SYDVKM. The CDR3 consists of 13 residues. V dropped 6 bases and J dropped 6; count of bases not matched to a gene: 7. CDR3 amino acids: CASRHDRVSEAFF. In nucleotides, the CDR3 is TGTGCCAGCAGACACGACAGGGTATCTGAAGCTTTCTTT.

There are many counts of this clonotype. The V call is TRBV4-1, the J call TRBJ1-1; D uncertain. The germline V and J ends were trimmed by 2 bases and 1 base, with 8 bases remaining between them. This CDR3 has 14 amino acids. In germline, CDR1 is MGHRA, CDR2 YSYEKL. The CDR3 reads CASSQSWGNTEAFF. In nucleotides, the CDR3 is TGCGCCAGCAGCCAATCGTGGGGGAACACTGAAGCTTTCTTT.

The rearrangement links TRBV28 to TRBJ2-1; D call uncertain. CDR3 size: 15 residues. Germline values: CDR1 MDHEN, CDR2 SYDVKM. The ends were cut back, 8 bases at V and 0 bases at J, with 14 bases in the middle. The CDR3 sequence is CASEPGSLSYNEQFF. CDR3 nucleotides: TGTGCCAGCGAGCCGGGTTCTCTCTCCTACAATGAGCAGTTCTTC.

The chain uses TRBV2 and TRBJ1-5; D not resolved. Germline V gives CDR1 SNHLY, CDR2 FYNNEI. CDR3 length equals 14 residues. Deletions cut 8 bases from V and 0 bases from J, with 11 bases between. DNA for the CDR3: TGTGCCAGCGAAACGGCGTATAGCAATCAGCCCCAGCATTTT. It yields the protein CASETAYSNQPQHF.

This clonotype was found many times. This chain links TRBV7-9 with TRBJ2-1, with D perhaps given as TRBD1 or TRBD2 (6 bases each). Per the germline V gene, CDR1 is SEHNR and CDR2 is FQNEAQ (reference sequence). V was clipped by 5 bases and J by 5 bases, with 16 bases between them. The CDR3 length is 15 residues. The CDR3, as DNA: TGTGCCAGCAGCCCCCCCCCGGGGGCGGACAATGAGCAGTTCTTC. This encodes CASSPPPGADNEQFF.

The rearrangement joins TRBV20-1 to TRBJ2-1; a weak D match, TRBD1 (6 bases). In germline, CDR1 is DFQATT, CDR2 SNEGSKA (reference sequence). The CDR3 contains 12 residues. V was pared by 2 bases and J by 8 bases, with 10 bases between. The CDR3 nucleotides are TGCAGTGCTAGAAGAACAGGGTATGAGCAGTTCTTC. This encodes CSARRTGYEQFF.

This clonotype was seen a few times. This chain links TRBV7-7 with TRBJ2-2; D possibly corresponds to TRBD1 (5 bases). The V gene lost 8 bases and the J gene lost 0 bases, with 7 bases spanning the gap. This CDR3 region has 13 residues. CDR1 is SSHAT and CDR2 is FNYEAQ in the germline V gene (reference sequence). The CDR3 nucleotides read TGTGCCAGCGCGGACACGAACACCGGGGAGCTGTTTTTT. Its protein is CASADTNTGELFF.

For the CDR3, the DNA is TGCAGCGTTGAGAGCGTTACTGAAGCTTTCTTT. Translated, it gives CSVESVTEAFF. The rearrangement joins TRBV29-1 to TRBJ1-1; unclear D gene. The CDR3 is 11 residues long. V was trimmed by 3 bases and J by 5 bases, leaving 7 bases between them. Germline loops: CDR1 SQVTM, CDR2 ANQGSEA.

The chain uses TRBV4-1 and TRBJ2-3; tentatively, D is TRBD1 (5 bases). This CDR3 has 16 residues. V was pared by 1 base and J by 3 bases, with 14 bases between. Germline loops: CDR1 MGHRA, CDR2 YSYEKL. CDR3 protein: CASSQGPLGDTDTQYF. The CDR3 DNA reads as TGCGCCAGCAGCCAAGGACCCTTAGGGGATACAGATACGCAGTATTTT.

This clonotype appeared many times. The chain joins TRBV7-9 to TRBJ1-2; TRBD1 matches at 10 bases. This CDR3 is 17 amino acids long. The V gene end was trimmed by 4 bases and the J gene end by 6 bases; junction bases not matched to a gene: 14. Germline V gene lookup returns CDR1 SEHNR and CDR2 FQNEAQ (reference sequence). The CDR3 DNA follows: TGTGCCAGCAGCTCCTTCGGACAGGGGGTTTTTGGCGATGGCTACACCTTC. It yields the protein CASSSFGQGVFGDGYTF.

This chain uses TRBV12-3 or TRBV12-4 with TRBJ1-2; 10 bases line up with TRBD1. With 3 bases clipped from V and 7 bases from J, the junction kept 5 bases outside the gene matches. This CDR3 has 14 amino acids. The CDR3, as DNA: TGTGCCAGCAGTTTCGGGGGACAGGGGTCTGGCTACACCTTC. It encodes CASSFGGQGSGYTF.

Details on this clonotype: It may be a read error: a sequence one base away is much more abundant. The V call is TRBV7-6, the J call TRBJ2-7; the D gene is possibly TRBD2 (5 bases). The CDR3 consists of 13 residues. Germline assignment: CDR1 SGHVS and CDR2 FNYEAQ. Trimming took off 9 bases at V and 3 bases at J, with 15 bases between the two ends. The CDR3 coding sequence is TGTGCCAGTAAGGGCAGCGGAAGCTACGAGCAGTACTTC. It encodes CASKGSGSYEQYF. The whole variable domain, filled in from reference TRBV7-6 and TRBJ2-7, reads GAGVSQSPRYKVTKRGQDVALRCDPISGHVSLYWYRQALGQGPEFLTYFNYEAQQDKSGLPNDRFSAERPEGSISTLTIQRTEQRDSAMYRCASKGSGSYEQYFGPGTRLTVT.

The rearrangement uses TRBV7-9 and TRBJ2-7, with 10 bases identical to TRBD2. The length of the CDR3 is 12 residues. Germline CDR1 reads SEHNR; CDR2 reads FQNEAQ (reference sequence). V was clipped by 8 bases and J by 2 bases; unmatched bases: 0. The CDR3 spells CASGLAAYEQYF. CDR3 sequence (DNA): TGTGCCAGCGGACTAGCGGCCTACGAGCAGTACTTC.

Many counts were recorded for this clonotype. This chain joins TRBV7-9 and TRBJ2-7, with D uncertain. Per the germline V gene, CDR1 is SEHNR and CDR2 is FQNEAQ (reference sequence). Trimming left V 3 bases short and J 6 bases short, with 12 bases between. The CDR3 has 13 residues. CDR3 sequence (DNA): TGTGCCAGCAGCTTTGTTTCCGAAACCGAGCAGTACTTC. Translated, it gives CASSFVSETEQYF.